Listed below are T cell receptor beta chains from one sample, sequenced in a study of patients and donors after allogeneic stem cell transplantation. MiXCR, run by TCRdb on the RT-PCR reads, gives a single entry per CDR3 protein. The sample lists some 960,000 distinct CDR3 sequences, about a sixth seen once, with 5% to 6.5% in the top ten. Sequencing input: blood, either unsorted or a sorted T cell fraction (not recorded which). The receptors shown here come from a human donor who was either an allogeneic HSCT recipient or a stem cell or donor lymphocyte infusion donor (not recorded which). It is not recorded whose cells these are; they may come from a transplant donor. Each CDR3 is given with its conserved first and last residue. The D gene is left open where the match is weak. A row's size may be missing; if present it is once, few, many or a size class.

V,size,D,J,CDR3,DNA
TRBV5-1,.,TRBD1,TRBJ1-4,CASSLGLLDRAEKLFF,TGCGCCAGCAGCTTGGGTCTTTTGGACAGGGCAGAAAAACTGTTTTTT
TRBV27,.,TRBD2,TRBJ2-3,CASSLRLAGADTQYF,TGTGCCAGCAGTTTGAGACTAGCGGGAGCAGATACGCAGTATTTT
TRBV5-6,few,.,TRBJ1-1,CASTPPGAFDEAFF,TGTGCCAGCACCCCCCCGGGGGCTTTCGATGAAGCTTTCTTT
TRBV7-2,few,TRBD1,TRBJ1-2,CASSLAGTVGYTF,TGTGCCAGCAGCTTAGCCGGGACAGTTGGCTACACCTTC
TRBV6-1,.,.,TRBJ2-7,CASTKRITSYEQYF,TGTGCCAGCACAAAACGCATTACAAGCTACGAGCAGTACTTC
TRBV20-1,few,.,TRBJ1-6,CSAPRKASYNSPLHF,TGCAGTGCTCCCCGGAAGGCCTCCTATAATTCACCCCTCCACTTT
TRBV20-1,.,TRBD2,TRBJ2-1,CSAGAASGVYNEQFF,TGCAGTGCTGGGGCGGCTAGCGGGGTTTACAATGAGCAGTTCTTC
TRBV12-3/TRBV12-4,.,.,TRBJ2-7,CASGFVEYEQYF,TGTGCCAGCGGCTTTGTTGAGTACGAGCAGTACTTC
TRBV9,.,TRBD2,TRBJ2-5,CASGTSGQETQYF,TGTGCCAGCGGGACTAGCGGACAAGAGACCCAGTACTTC
TRBV4-2,few,.,TRBJ2-7,CASSQEGGSGRAEQYF,TGTGCCAGCAGCCAAGAGGGGGGCTCGGGTCGGGCCGAGCAGTACTTC
TRBV6-5,few,.,TRBJ2-1,CASSYLDLTYNEQFF,TGTGCCAGCAGTTACCTCGACCTAACCTACAATGAGCAGTTCTTC
TRBV4-3,few,.,TRBJ1-2,CASSRSGGGGVIYGYTF,TGCGCCAGCAGCCGATCCGGAGGAGGGGGTGTGATCTATGGCTACACCTTC
TRBV7-2,.,TRBD2,TRBJ2-3,CDSSLGTKLGDTQYF,TGTGACAGCAGCTTAGGGACTAAACTCGGGGATACGCAGTATTTT
TRBV27,.,TRBD2,TRBJ2-7,CASSKTSGGGSYEQYF,TGTGCCAGCAGTAAAACTAGCGGGGGGGGCTCCTACGAGCAGTACTTC
TRBV12-3/TRBV12-4,few,TRBD1,TRBJ1-3,CASSLAGGFGNTIYF,TGTGCCAGCAGTTTAGCAGGGGGCTTTGGAAACACCATATATTTT
TRBV24-1,few,.,TRBJ1-2,CATSDSDRPNGYTF,TGTGCCACCAGTGACTCAGACAGACCGAATGGCTACACCTTC
TRBV4-1,.,.,TRBJ2-2,CASTDGAARKAGELFF,TGCGCCAGCACCGACGGGGCGGCCCGAAAGGCCGGGGAGCTGTTTTTT
TRBV14,few,.,TRBJ2-7,CASSHGHEQYF,TGTGCCAGCAGCCACGGACACGAGCAGTACTTC
TRBV20-1,few,.,TRBJ2-7,CSARSDSSYEQYF,TGCAGTGCTAGGTCGGACTCGTCCTACGAGCAGTACTTC
TRBV12-3/TRBV12-4,many,TRBD1,TRBJ2-3,CASSFRDRATDTQYF,TGTGCCAGCAGTTTTCGGGACAGGGCCACAGATACGCAGTATTTT
TRBV9,many,TRBD1,TRBJ1-6,CASSVNTGANSPLHF,TGTGCCAGCAGCGTAAATACAGGGGCAAATTCACCCCTCCACTTT
TRBV11-1,.,TRBD2,TRBJ2-3,CASSLIPSMRESTDTQYF,TGTGCCAGCAGCTTAATCCCCTCTATGCGGGAGAGTACAGATACGCAGTATTTT
TRBV20-1,few,.,TRBJ2-1,CSAIRDANNEQFF,TGCAGTGCCATCCGGGACGCCAACAATGAGCAGTTCTTC
TRBV6-1,.,TRBD1,TRBJ1-1,CASSEGQGDTEAFF,TGTGCCAGCAGTGAGGGACAGGGGGATACTGAAGCTTTCTTT
TRBV5-1,.,.,TRBJ2-7,CASRGTGHEFSYEQYF,TGCGCCAGCAGGGGAACAGGGCACGAGTTCTCCTACGAGCAGTACTTC
TRBV20-1,.,.,TRBJ2-2,CSAVINRLRGPGELFF,TGCAGTGCTGTAATCAATCGGCTCCGCGGCCCCGGGGAGCTGTTTTTT
TRBV4-1,.,.,TRBJ2-1,CASSQGPGEISYNEQFF,TGCGCCAGCAGCCAAGGCCCCGGGGAAATCTCCTACAATGAGCAGTTCTTC
TRBV12-3/TRBV12-4,many,TRBD2,TRBJ2-3,CASTLSGESTDTQYF,TGTGCCAGCACCCTAAGCGGGGAGAGCACAGATACGCAGTATTTT
TRBV12-3/TRBV12-4,.,.,TRBJ1-6,CASSPTRGNSPLHF,TGTGCCAGCAGCCCTACCCGGGGGAACTCACCCCTCCACTTT
TRBV4-3,few,.,TRBJ1-1,CASSRGPGNTEAFF,TGCGCCAGCAGCCGAGGCCCGGGGAACACTGAAGCTTTCTTT
TRBV30,.,.,TRBJ2-3,CAWSFTGSTDTQYF,TGTGCCTGGAGTTTTACCGGGAGCACAGATACGCAGTATTTT
TRBV4-2,.,.,TRBJ2-3,CASSQDFFQGTDTQYF,TGTGCCAGCAGCCAAGATTTTTTCCAGGGAACAGATACGCAGTATTTT
TRBV7-9,.,.,TRBJ1-5,CASSLMKDNQPQHF,TGTGCCAGCAGCTTAATGAAGGACAATCAGCCCCAGCATTTT
TRBV5-5,few,.,TRBJ2-5,CASSFRPLTSETQYF,TGTGCCAGCAGCTTCAGGCCCCTCACGTCAGAGACCCAGTACTTC
TRBV11-2,.,.,TRBJ2-5,CASRRSGQETQYF,TGTGCCAGCAGACGTAGCGGACAAGAGACCCAGTACTTC
TRBV2,.,TRBD2,TRBJ2-3,CASILSGYLTDTRYF,TGTGCCAGCATCCTTAGCGGGTATCTCACAGATACGCGGTATTTT
TRBV14,few,.,TRBJ1-5,CASSRTGRNQPQHF,TGTGCCAGCAGCCGGACGGGACGCAATCAGCCCCAGCATTTT
TRBV5-5,few,.,TRBJ1-4,CASSLAGPSEKLFF,TGTGCCAGCAGCTTGGCCGGGCCTAGTGAAAAACTGTTTTTT
TRBV24-1,.,.,TRBJ2-2,CATSDPRAPTGELFF,TGTGCCACCAGTGATCCTCGGGCTCCGACCGGGGAGCTGTTTTTT
TRBV9,.,.,TRBJ1-5,CASSDDIGNQPQHF,TGTGCCAGCAGCGATGACATTGGCAATCAGCCCCAGCATTTT
TRBV6-2/TRBV6-3,few,.,TRBJ2-7,CASSYPSSLYEQYF,TGTGCCAGCAGTTACCCATCCTCCCTCTACGAGCAGTACTTC
TRBV20-1,few,.,TRBJ2-5,CSASPRQETQYF,TGCAGTGCTAGTCCCCGCCAAGAGACCCAGTACTTC
TRBV20-1,few,TRBD2,TRBJ2-2,CSARDRLLAGGTGELFF,TGCAGTGCTAGAGATCGTTTACTAGCGGGGGGCACCGGGGAGCTGTTTTTT
TRBV10-3,few,.,TRBJ2-7,CAISESSPAAYYEQYF,TGTGCCATCAGTGAGTCCTCCCCAGCAGCATACTACGAGCAGTACTTC
TRBV7-9,many,TRBD1,TRBJ2-1,CASSLRQGSDNEQFF,TGTGCCAGCAGCCTGCGACAGGGGAGTGACAATGAGCAGTTCTTC
TRBV7-9,.,.,TRBJ2-7,CASSPSADYEQYF,TGTGCCAGCAGCCCGAGTGCGGATTACGAGCAGTACTTC
TRBV29-1,.,.,TRBJ2-3,CSVARGRADTQYF,TGCAGCGTTGCGAGAGGGCGCGCAGATACGCAGTATTTT
TRBV12-3/TRBV12-4,few,.,TRBJ2-1,CASRLAEYNEQFF,TGTGCCAGCAGACTAGCAGAATACAATGAGCAGTTCTTC
TRBV3-1,.,TRBD2,TRBJ2-3,CASSQGGGVADTQYF,TGTGCCAGCAGCCAAGGGGGAGGGGTCGCAGATACGCAGTATTTT
TRBV7-6,.,TRBD1,TRBJ2-5,CASSLMRTGGFGTQYF,TGTGCCAGCAGCTTAATGCGGACAGGGGGGTTCGGGACCCAGTACTTC
TRBV7-2,many,.,TRBJ2-2,CASSLVWDAGELFF,TGTGCCAGCAGCTTAGTCTGGGACGCCGGGGAGCTGTTTTTT
TRBV18,.,.,TRBJ2-1,CASSDRYEQFF,TGTGCCAGCTCCGACAGGTATGAGCAGTTCTTC
TRBV27,.,TRBD1,TRBJ1-2,CASSFTGEGGYGFTF,TGTGCCAGCAGTTTTACAGGGGAAGGAGGATATGGCTTCACCTTC
TRBV7-3,.,.,TRBJ1-2,CASSSDISRGYTF,TGTGCCAGCAGCTCGGACATCTCCCGGGGCTACACCTTC
TRBV6-2/TRBV6-3,few,.,TRBJ2-1,CASSIGGNEQFF,TGTGCCAGCAGTATCGGTGGGAATGAGCAGTTCTTC
TRBV9,few,TRBD2,TRBJ2-7,CASSAWEGPAYEQYF,TGTGCCAGCAGCGCGTGGGAGGGACCAGCCTACGAGCAGTACTTC
TRBV21-1,few,.,TRBJ2-5,CASSKEKNGKETQYF,TGTGCCAGCAGCAAAGAGAAGAACGGAAAAGAGACCCAGTACTTC
TRBV12-3/TRBV12-4,few,TRBD1,TRBJ1-1,CASSPDRVTAEAFF,TGTGCCAGCAGCCCGGACAGGGTTACCGCTGAAGCTTTCTTT
TRBV12-3/TRBV12-4,few,.,TRBJ2-3,CASSLAVKGHADTQYF,TGTGCCAGCAGTTTAGCGGTAAAGGGCCATGCAGATACGCAGTATTTT
TRBV7-9,few,TRBD1,TRBJ1-1,CASSLSTGTAKNTEAFF,TGTGCCAGCAGCTTATCTACCGGGACAGCGAAGAACACTGAAGCTTTCTTT